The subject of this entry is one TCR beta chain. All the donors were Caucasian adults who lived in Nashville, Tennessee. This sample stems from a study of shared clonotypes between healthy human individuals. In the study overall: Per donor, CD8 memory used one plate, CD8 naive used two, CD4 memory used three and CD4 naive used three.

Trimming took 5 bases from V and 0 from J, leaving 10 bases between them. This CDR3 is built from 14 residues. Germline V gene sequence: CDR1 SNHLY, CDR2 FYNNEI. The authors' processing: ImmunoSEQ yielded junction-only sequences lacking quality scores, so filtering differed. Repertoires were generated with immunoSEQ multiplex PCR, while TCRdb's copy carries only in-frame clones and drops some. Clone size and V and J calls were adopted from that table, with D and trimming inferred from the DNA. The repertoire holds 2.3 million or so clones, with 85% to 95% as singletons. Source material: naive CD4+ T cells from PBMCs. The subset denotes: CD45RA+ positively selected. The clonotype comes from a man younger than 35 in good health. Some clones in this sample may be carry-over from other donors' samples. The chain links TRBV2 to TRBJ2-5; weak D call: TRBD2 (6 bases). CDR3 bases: TGTGCCAGCAGTTACGGCGGGGACCAAGAGACCCAGTACTTC. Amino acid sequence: CASSYGGDQETQYF.